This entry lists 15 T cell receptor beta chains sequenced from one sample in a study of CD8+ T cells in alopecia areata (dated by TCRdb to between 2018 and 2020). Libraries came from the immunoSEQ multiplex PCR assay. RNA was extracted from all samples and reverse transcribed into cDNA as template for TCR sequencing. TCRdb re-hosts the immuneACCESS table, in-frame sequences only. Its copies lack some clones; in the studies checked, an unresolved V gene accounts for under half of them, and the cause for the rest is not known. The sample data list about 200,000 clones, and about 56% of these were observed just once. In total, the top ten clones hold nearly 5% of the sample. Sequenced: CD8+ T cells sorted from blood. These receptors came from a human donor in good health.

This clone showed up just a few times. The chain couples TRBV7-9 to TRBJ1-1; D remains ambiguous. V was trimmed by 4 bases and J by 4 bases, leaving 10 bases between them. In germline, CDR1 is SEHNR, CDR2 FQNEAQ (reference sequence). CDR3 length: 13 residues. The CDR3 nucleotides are TGTGCCAGCAGCTACGTGGTGGGCACTGAAGCTTTCTTT. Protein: CASSYVVGTEAFF.

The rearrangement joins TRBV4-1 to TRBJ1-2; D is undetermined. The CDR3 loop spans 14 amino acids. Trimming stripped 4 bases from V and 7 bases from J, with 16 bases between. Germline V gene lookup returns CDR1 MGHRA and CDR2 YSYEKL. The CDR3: CASSRSRDPGGYTF. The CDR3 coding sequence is TGCGCCAGCAGCCGCAGCCGGGATCCAGGTGGCTACACCTTC.

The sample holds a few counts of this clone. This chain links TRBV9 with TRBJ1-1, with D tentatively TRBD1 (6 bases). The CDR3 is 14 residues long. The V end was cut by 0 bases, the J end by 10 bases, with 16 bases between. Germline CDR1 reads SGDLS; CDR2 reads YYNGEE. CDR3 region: CASSVASVEGGAFF. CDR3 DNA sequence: TGTGCCAGCAGCGTAGCAAGCGTGGAGGGGGGAGCTTTCTTT.

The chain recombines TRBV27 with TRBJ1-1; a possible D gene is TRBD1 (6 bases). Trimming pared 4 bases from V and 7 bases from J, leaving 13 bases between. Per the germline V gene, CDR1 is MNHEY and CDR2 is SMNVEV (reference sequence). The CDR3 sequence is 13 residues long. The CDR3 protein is CASSYRVYNEAFF. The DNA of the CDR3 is TGTGCCAGCAGTTACAGGGTCTATAATGAAGCTTTCTTT.

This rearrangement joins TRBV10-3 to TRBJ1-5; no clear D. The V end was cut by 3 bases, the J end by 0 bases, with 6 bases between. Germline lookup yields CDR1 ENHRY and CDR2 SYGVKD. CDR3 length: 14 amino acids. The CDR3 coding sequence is TGTGCCATCAGTGACATAGATAGCAATCAGCCCCAGCATTTT. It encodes CAISDIDSNQPQHF.

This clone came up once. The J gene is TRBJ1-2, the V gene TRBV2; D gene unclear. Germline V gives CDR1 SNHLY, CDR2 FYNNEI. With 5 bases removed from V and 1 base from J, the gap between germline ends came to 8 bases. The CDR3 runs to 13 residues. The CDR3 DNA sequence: TGTGCCAGCAGTACACACGATAACTATGGCTACACCTTC. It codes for CASSTHDNYGYTF.

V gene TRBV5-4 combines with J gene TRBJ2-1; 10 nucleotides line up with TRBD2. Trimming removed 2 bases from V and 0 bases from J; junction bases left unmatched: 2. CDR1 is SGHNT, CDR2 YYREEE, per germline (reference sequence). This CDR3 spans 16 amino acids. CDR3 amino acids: CASSFSGGSSYNEQFF. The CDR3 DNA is TGTGCCAGCAGCTTTAGCGGGGGGTCCTCCTACAATGAGCAGTTCTTC.

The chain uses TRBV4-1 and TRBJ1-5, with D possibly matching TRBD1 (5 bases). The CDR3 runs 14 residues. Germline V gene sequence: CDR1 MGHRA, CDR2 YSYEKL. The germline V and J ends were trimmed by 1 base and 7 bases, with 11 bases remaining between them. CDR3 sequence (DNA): TGCGCCAGCAGCCAAGTCCCCGGGGCCCAGCCCCAGCATTTT. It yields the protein CASSQVPGAQPQHF.

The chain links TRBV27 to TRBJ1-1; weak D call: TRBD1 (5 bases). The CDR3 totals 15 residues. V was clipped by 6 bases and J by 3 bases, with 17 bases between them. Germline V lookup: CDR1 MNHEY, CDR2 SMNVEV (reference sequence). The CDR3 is CASSGLPGRHTEAFF. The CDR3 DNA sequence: TGTGCCAGCAGCGGTCTTCCAGGGCGACACACTGAAGCTTTCTTT.

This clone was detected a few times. CDR3 protein: CASSLTGSNSPLHF. Written as DNA, the CDR3 is TGTGCCAGCAGCTTAACAGGCTCTAATTCACCCCTCCACTTT. The gene calls are TRBV7-8 and TRBJ1-6; tentative D call: TRBD1 (5 bases). V shed 2 bases and J shed 6 bases, with 8 bases lying between them. The germline gives CDR1 SGHVS, CDR2 FQNEAQ. The CDR3 is 14 residues long. Full variable domain (remainder filled in from reference TRBV7-8 and TRBJ1-6): GAGVSQSPRYKVAKRGQDVALRCDPISGHVSLFWYQQALGQGPEFLTYFQNEAQLDKSGLPSDRFFAERPEGSVSTLKIQRTQQEDSAVYLCASSLTGSNSPLHFGNGTRLTVT.

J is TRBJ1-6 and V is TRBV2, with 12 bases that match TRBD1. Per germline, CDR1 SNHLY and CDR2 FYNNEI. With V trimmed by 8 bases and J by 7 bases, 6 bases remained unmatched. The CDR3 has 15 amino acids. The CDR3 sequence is CASVIGTGGNSPLHF. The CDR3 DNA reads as TGTGCCAGCGTGATCGGGACAGGGGGCAATTCACCCCTCCACTTT.

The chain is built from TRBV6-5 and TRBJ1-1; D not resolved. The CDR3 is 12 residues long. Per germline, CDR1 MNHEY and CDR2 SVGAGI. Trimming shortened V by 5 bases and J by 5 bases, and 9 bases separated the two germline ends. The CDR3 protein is CASSEAGTEAFF. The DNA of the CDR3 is TGTGCCAGCAGTGAAGCGGGAACTGAAGCTTTCTTT.

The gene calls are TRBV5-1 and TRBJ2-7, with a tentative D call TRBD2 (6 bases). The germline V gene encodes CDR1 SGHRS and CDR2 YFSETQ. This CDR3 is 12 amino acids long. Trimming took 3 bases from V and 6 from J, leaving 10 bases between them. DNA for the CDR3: TGCGCCAGCAGCTCGGGAGACCCCGAGCAGTACTTC. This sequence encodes CASSSGDPEQYF.

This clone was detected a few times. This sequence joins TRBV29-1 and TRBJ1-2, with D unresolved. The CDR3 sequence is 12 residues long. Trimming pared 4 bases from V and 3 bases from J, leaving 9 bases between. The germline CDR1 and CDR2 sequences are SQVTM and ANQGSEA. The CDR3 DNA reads TGCAGCGTTGCCAGGACCTACTATGGCTACACCTTC. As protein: CSVARTYYGYTF.

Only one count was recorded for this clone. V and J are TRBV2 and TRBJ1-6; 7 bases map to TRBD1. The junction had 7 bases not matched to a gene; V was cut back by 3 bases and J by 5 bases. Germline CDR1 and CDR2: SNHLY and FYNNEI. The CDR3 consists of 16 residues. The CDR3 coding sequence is TGTGCCAGCAGTGAGGGTCAGGGGGTAGATAATTCACCCCTCCACTTT. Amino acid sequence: CASSEGQGVDNSPLHF.